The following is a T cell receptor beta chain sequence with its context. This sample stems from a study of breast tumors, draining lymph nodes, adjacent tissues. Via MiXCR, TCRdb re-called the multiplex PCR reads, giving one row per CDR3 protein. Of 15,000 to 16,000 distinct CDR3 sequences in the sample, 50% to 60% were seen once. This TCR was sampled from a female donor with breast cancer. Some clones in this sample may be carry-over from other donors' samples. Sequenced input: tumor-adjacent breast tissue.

CDR3 sequence reads: CASSLGLTRAQETQYF. The CDR3 coding sequence is TGTGCCAGCAGTTTAGGTCTGACCCGAGCACAAGAGACCCAGTACTTC. V is TRBV12-3 or TRBV12-4 and J is TRBJ2-5; no reliable D call. The CDR3 extends over 16 amino acids. With 1 base removed from V and 2 bases from J, the gap between germline ends came to 14 bases.